The source of this T cell receptor beta chain is a study of T cells in tumors after PD-1 blockade. Study as a whole: Prior checkpoint blockade, systemic immunosuppressant use, or anti-cancer therapy within 4 weeks excluded patients. Blood samples averaged around 110,000 templates (range 24,679-257,772) and 36,536 unique clonotypes.

Input was about 616 ng to 6,500 ng of genomic DNA from tumor or blood. Trimming shortened V by 1 base and J by 4 bases, and 8 bases separated the two germline ends. The CDR3 is 13 residues long. Germline values: CDR1 MGHRA, CDR2 YSYEKL. Libraries were prepared by immunoSEQ multiplex PCR; TCRdb keeps only in-frame clonotypes and omits some of them. The sample has about 60,000 clones; around two thirds are singletons. The material sequenced was PBMCs, taken after anti-PD-1 treatment. The chain links TRBV4-1 to TRBJ2-7; D is possibly TRBD2 (6 bases). The clonotype comes from a human donor with basal cell carcinoma. The CDR3 protein is CASSQGGVYEQYF. In nucleotides, the CDR3 is TGCGCCAGCAGCCAAGGCGGGGTTTACGAGCAGTACTTC.